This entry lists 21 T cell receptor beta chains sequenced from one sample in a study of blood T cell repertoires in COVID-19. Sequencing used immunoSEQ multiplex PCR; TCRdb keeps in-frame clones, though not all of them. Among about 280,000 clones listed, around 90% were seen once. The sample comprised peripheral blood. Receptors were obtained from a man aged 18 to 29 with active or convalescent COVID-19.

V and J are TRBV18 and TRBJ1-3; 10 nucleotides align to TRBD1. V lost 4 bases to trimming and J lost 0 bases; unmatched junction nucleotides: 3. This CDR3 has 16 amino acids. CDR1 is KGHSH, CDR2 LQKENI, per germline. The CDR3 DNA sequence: TGTGCCAGCTCACGGGACAGGGGACTCTCTGGAAACACCATATATTTT. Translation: CASSRDRGLSGNTIYF. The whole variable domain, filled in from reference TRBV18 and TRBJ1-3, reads NAGVMQNPRHLVRRRGQEARLRCSPMKGHSHVYWYRQLPEEGLKFMVYLQKENIIDESGMPKERFSAEFPKEGPSILRIQQVVRGDSAAYFCASSRDRGLSGNTIYFGEGSWLTVV.

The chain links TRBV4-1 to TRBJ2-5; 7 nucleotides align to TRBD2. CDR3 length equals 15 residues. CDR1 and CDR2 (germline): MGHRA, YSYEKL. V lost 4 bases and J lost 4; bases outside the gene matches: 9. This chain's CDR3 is CASSRLRGGVETQYF. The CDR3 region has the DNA TGCGCCAGCAGCCGCCTACGGGGAGGGGTAGAGACCCAGTACTTC.

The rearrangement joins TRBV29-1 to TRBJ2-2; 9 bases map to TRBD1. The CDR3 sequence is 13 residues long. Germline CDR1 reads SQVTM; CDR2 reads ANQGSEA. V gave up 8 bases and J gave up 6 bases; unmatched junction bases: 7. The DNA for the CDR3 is TGCAGCACCCGACAGGGGGGGGCCGGGGAGCTGTTTTTT. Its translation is CSTRQGGAGELFF.

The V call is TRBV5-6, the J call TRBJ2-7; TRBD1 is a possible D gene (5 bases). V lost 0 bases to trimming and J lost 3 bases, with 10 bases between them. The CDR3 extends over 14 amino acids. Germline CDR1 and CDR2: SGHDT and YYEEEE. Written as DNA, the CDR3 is TGTGCCAGCAGCTTGGTAGGACATATCTACGAGCAGTACTTC. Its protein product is CASSLVGHIYEQYF.

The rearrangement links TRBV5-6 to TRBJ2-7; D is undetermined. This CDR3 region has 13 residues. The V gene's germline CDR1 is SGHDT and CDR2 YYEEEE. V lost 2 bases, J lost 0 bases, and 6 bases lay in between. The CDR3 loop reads CASSFSCSYEQYF. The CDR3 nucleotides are TGTGCCAGCAGCTTTAGCTGCTCCTACGAGCAGTACTTC.

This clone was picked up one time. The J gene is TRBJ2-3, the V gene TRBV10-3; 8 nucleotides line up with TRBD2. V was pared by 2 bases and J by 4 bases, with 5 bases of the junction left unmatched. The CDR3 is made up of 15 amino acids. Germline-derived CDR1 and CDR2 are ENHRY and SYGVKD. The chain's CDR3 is CAISEGGGLADTQYF. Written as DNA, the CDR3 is TGTGCCATCAGTGAGGGCGGGGGGCTGGCAGATACGCAGTATTTT.

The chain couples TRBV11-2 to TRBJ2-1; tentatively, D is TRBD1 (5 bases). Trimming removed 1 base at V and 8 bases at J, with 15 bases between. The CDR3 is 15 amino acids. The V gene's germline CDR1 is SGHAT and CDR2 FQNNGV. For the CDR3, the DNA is TGTGCCAGCAGCTTAGTGGGCTCAGGGTTCCATGAGCAGTTCTTC. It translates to CASSLVGSGFHEQFF.

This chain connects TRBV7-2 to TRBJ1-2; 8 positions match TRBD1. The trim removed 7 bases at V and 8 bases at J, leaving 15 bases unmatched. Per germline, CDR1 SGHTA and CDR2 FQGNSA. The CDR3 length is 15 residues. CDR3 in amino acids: CASIEWPGGIEGYTF. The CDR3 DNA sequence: TGTGCCAGCATCGAGTGGCCAGGGGGCATTGAGGGCTACACCTTC.

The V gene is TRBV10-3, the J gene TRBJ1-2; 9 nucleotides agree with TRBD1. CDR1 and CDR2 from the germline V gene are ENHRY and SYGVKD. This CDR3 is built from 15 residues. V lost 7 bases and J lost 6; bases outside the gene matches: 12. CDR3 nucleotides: TGTGCCATCACCGAATGGGGGACAGGGTTGCATGGCTACACCTTC. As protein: CAITEWGTGLHGYTF.

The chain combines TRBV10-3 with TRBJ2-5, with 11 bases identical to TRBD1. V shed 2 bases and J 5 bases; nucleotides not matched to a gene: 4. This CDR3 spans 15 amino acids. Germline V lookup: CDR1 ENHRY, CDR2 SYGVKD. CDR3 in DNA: TGTGCCATCAGTGAGACTGGGACAGGGGGTGAGACCCAGTACTTC. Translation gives CAISETGTGGETQYF.

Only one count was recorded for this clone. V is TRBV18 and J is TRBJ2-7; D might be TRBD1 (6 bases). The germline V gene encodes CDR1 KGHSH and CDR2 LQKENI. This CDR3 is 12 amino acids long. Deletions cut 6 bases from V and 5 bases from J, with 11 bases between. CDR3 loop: CASSVQGDEQYF. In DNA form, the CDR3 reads TGTGCCAGCTCCGTACAGGGCGACGAGCAGTACTTC. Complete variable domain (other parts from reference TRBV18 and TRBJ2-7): NAGVMQNPRHLVRRRGQEARLRCSPMKGHSHVYWYRQLPEEGLKFMVYLQKENIIDESGMPKERFSAEFPKEGPSILRIQQVVRGDSAAYFCASSVQGDEQYFGPGTRLTVT.

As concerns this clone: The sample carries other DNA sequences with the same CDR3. The CDR3 region is CASSLTRGLKRIYQPQHF. In nucleotides, the CDR3 is TGCGCCAGCAGCTTGACGAGGGGGCTAAAACGCATCTATCAGCCCCAGCATTTT. The rearrangement links TRBV5-1 to TRBJ1-5; 7 bases map to TRBD1. The J segment lost 5 bases and the V segment lost 1 base, leaving 15 bases of the junction unmatched. CDR3 length: 18 amino acids. The germline gives CDR1 SGHRS, CDR2 YFSETQ.

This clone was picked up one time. The CDR3 coding sequence is TGTGCCAGCAGCCAAGTCCGCAACAGGGGGATGGAGACCCAGTACTTC. Protein: CASSQVRNRGMETQYF. This sequence joins TRBV14 and TRBJ2-5, with 8 nucleotides matching TRBD1. CDR3 length: 16 amino acids. After removal of 1 base from V and 5 bases from J, the junction contained 9 bases not matched to a gene. Germline V gene lookup returns CDR1 SGHDN and CDR2 FVKESK.

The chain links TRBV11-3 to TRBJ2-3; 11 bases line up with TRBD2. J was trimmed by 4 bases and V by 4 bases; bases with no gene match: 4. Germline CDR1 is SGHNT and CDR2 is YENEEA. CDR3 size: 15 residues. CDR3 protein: CASSYSGGGSDTQYF. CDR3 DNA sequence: TGTGCCAGCAGCTATAGCGGGGGGGGCTCAGATACGCAGTATTTT.

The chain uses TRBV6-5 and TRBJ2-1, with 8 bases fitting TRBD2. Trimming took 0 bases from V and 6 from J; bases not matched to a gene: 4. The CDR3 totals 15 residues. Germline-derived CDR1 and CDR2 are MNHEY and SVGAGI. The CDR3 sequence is CASSYSSGGVNEQFF. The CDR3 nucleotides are TGTGCCAGCAGTTACTCCAGCGGGGGAGTCAATGAGCAGTTCTTC.

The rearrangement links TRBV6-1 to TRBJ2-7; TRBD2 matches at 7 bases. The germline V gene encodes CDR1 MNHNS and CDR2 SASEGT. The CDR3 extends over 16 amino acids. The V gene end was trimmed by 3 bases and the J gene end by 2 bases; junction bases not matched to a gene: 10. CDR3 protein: CASSDPGRGAAYEQYF. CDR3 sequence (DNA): TGTGCCAGCAGTGACCCAGGGAGGGGCGCAGCCTACGAGCAGTACTTC.

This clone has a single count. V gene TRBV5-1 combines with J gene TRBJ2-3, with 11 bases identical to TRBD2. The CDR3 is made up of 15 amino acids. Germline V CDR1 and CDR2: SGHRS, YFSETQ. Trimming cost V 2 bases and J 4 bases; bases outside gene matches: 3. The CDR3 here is CASSLGTSGSDTQYF. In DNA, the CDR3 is TGCGCCAGCAGCTTAGGGACTAGCGGATCAGATACGCAGTATTTT.

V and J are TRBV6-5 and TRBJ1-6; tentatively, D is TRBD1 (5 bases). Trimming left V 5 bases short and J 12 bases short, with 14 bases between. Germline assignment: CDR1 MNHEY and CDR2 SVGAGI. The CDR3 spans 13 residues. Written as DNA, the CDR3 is TGTGCCAGCAGTAATGGGGCCCGGGTACCCCTCCACTTT. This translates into CASSNGARVPLHF.

The CDR3 DNA reads as TGTGCCAGCAGCCCCCCCGTTGCGGGTCGGAGTGGCTACACCTTC. Protein sequence: CASSPPVAGRSGYTF. J is TRBJ1-2 and V is TRBV3-1 (or the pseudogene TRBV3-2), with D unresolved. Per the germline V gene, CDR1 is LGHDT and CDR2 is YNNKEL (reference sequence). With 4 bases removed from V and 7 bases from J, the gap between germline ends came to 19 bases. The CDR3 runs 15 residues.

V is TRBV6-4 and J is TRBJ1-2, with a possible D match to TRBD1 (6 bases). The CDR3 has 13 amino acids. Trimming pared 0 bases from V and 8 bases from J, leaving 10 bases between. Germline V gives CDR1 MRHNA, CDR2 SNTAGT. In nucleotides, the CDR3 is TGTGCCAGCAGTGACTCCCCGGGACAAGGCTACACCTTC. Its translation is CASSDSPGQGYTF.

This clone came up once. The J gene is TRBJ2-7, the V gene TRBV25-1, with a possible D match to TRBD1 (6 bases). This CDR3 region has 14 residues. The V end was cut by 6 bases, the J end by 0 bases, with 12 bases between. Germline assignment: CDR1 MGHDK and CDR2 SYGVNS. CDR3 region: CASRGDTRSYEQYF. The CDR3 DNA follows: TGTGCCAGCAGGGGGGACACCCGCTCCTACGAGCAGTACTTC.